These 9 T cell receptor beta chains came from one sample sequenced in a study of T cell changes during pregnancy in multiple sclerosis. Profiling relied on immunoSEQ multiplex PCR, and the TCRdb table lists in-frame clones only, not all of them. Of fewer than 95,000 clones listed, around 92% were seen once; the top ten hold less than 2.5%. The input for sequencing was peripheral blood, taken in the third trimester of pregnancy. These receptors were taken from a female donor with multiple sclerosis, enrolled in a pregnancy study.

The rearrangement joins TRBV5-1 to TRBJ1-1, with TRBD1 as a possible D gene (5 bases). Trimming left V 1 base short and J 2 bases short, with 9 bases between. This CDR3 has 14 amino acids. Germline assignment: CDR1 SGHRS and CDR2 YFSETQ. This CDR3 is CASSLRGQNTEAFF. CDR3 DNA: TGCGCCAGCAGCTTGAGGGGTCAAAACACTGAAGCTTTCTTT.

The chain combines TRBV19 with TRBJ1-1; a possible D gene is TRBD1 (5 bases). Germline assignment: CDR1 LNHDA and CDR2 SQIVND (reference sequence). The length of the CDR3 is 13 residues. V was trimmed by 5 bases and J by 2 bases, leaving 9 bases between them. Written as DNA, the CDR3 is TGTGCCAGTAGTTGGGGGGGTAACACTGAAGCTTTCTTT. Encoded protein: CASSWGGNTEAFF.

This clone appeared a single time. The chain has TRBV19 and TRBJ1-5; D unresolved. The CDR3 extends over 16 amino acids. Trimming left V 8 bases short and J 6 bases short, with 23 bases between. Germline assignment: CDR1 LNHDA and CDR2 SQIVND (reference sequence). The CDR3 sequence is CASQSIRDIGIQPQHF. The DNA for the CDR3 is TGTGCCAGTCAAAGTATACGAGACATAGGAATTCAGCCCCAGCATTTT.

The J gene is TRBJ2-2, the V gene TRBV13, with D unresolved. Germline assignment: CDR1 PRHDT and CDR2 FYEKMQ (reference sequence). The CDR3 sequence is 13 residues long. V lost 0 bases and J lost 4, with 3 bases in between. CDR3 amino acids: CASSLGFTGELFF. The CDR3 DNA is TGTGCCAGCAGCTTAGGCTTCACCGGGGAGCTGTTTTTT.

Points on this clone: A read error may produce the germline difference seen at one junction end. In nucleotides, the CDR3 is TGTGCCAGCAGTGACCCCCAGGGGAGACGGCTGTTT. It codes for CASSDPQGRRLF. This chain links TRBV6-1 with TRBJ1-4; D is perhaps TRBD1 (6 bases). CDR1 is MNHNS, CDR2 SASEGT, per germline. This CDR3 spans 12 amino acids.

CDR3 sequence: CASSLANVLTF. Here the CDR3 DNA reads TGTGCCAGCAGCTTGGCCAACGTCCTGACTTTC. V and J are TRBV28 and TRBJ2-6; D remains ambiguous. V was clipped by 6 bases and J by 6 bases, with 3 bases between them. The CDR3 runs 11 residues. CDR1 and CDR2 from the germline V gene are MDHEN and SYDVKM.

The chain recombines TRBV4-1 with TRBJ1-3; a possible D gene is TRBD1 (6 bases). Trimming took off 0 bases at V and 4 bases at J, with 13 bases between the two ends. Germline V gives CDR1 MGHRA, CDR2 YSYEKL. The CDR3 loop spans 16 amino acids. The CDR3 DNA follows: TGCGCCAGCAGCCAAGAGTGGGGGCCGGTGGGAAACACCATATATTTT. It encodes CASSQEWGPVGNTIYF.

The chain is built from TRBV29-1 and TRBJ2-1; possible D gene TRBD2, 6 bases. CDR1 SQVTM and CDR2 ANQGSEA come from the germline V gene. The CDR3 is made up of 17 amino acids. V shed 1 base and J shed 0 bases, with 16 bases lying between them. The CDR3 loop is CSVEGLVSVSSYNEQFF. The CDR3 DNA is TGCAGCGTTGAAGGACTAGTGTCCGTAAGCTCCTACAATGAGCAGTTCTTC.

The CDR3 DNA follows: TGTGCCAGCTCACCAAAGACAGGGAACGAGCAGTACTTC. It codes for CASSPKTGNEQYF. This chain connects TRBV18 to TRBJ2-7; 7 bases agree with TRBD1. CDR1 and CDR2 (germline): KGHSH, LQKENI. The V segment lost 2 bases and the J segment 5 bases; nucleotides outside the gene matches: 3. The length of the CDR3 is 13 residues.